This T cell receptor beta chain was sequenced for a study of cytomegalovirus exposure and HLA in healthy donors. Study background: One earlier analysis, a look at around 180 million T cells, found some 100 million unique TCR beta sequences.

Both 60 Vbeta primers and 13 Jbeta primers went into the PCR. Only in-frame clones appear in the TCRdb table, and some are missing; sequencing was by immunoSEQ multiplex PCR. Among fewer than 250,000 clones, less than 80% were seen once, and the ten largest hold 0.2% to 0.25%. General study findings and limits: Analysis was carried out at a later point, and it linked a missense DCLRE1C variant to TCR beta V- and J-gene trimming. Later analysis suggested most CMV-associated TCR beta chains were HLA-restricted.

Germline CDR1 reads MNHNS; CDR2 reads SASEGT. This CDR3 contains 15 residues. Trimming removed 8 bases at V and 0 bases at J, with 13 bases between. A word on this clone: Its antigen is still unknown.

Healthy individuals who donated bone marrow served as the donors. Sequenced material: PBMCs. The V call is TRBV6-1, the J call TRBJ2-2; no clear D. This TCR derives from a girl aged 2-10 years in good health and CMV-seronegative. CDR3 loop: CASSWSRSNTGELFF. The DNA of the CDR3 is TGTGCCAGCTCATGGTCCCGGTCGAACACCGGGGAGCTGTTTTTT.